This entry lists 3 T cell receptor beta chains sequenced from one sample in a study of blood T cell repertoires in COVID-19. Assay used: immunoSEQ multiplex PCR; TCRdb lists only in-frame clones, some missing. The sample gives 130,000 to 150,000 clones, 70% to 80% of which show up once; just under 5% is in the top ten. The specimen was peripheral blood. These TCRs come from a woman aged 70-85 years with COVID-19, enrolled during active disease.

The chain is built from TRBV10-3 and TRBJ1-1; no clear D gene. V lost 4 bases, J lost 0 bases, and 9 bases lay in between. Germline V lookup: CDR1 ENHRY, CDR2 SYGVKD. The length of the CDR3 is 14 residues. The CDR3 DNA follows: TGTGCCATCAGTGCTCGACTAATGAACACTGAAGCTTTCTTT. It is translated as CAISARLMNTEAFF.

This clone was seen a handful of times. The V call is TRBV5-1, the J call TRBJ2-2, with 13 bases lining up with TRBD2. Germline values: CDR1 SGHRS, CDR2 YFSETQ. The V segment lost 0 bases and the J segment 0 bases; nucleotides outside the gene matches: 5. This CDR3 comprises 19 residues. CDR3 in DNA: TGCGCCAGCAGCTTGGCCCCGGGACTAGCGGGACCGAACACCGGGGAGCTGTTTTTT. Translated, it gives CASSLAPGLAGPNTGELFF.

This clone showed up just a few times. This rearrangement joins TRBV15 to TRBJ1-5; TRBD1 agrees at 8 bases. The CDR3 is 18 residues long. The germline CDR1 and CDR2 sequences are LNHNV and YYDKDF (reference sequence). V lost 0 bases, J lost 2 bases, and 9 bases stayed unmatched. In nucleotides, the CDR3 is TGTGCCACCAGCAGAGATCCCGACAGGGGAAAAGGCAATCAGCCCCAGCATTTT. This gives the protein CATSRDPDRGKGNQPQHF.